This TCR beta chain was captured in a study of cytomegalovirus exposure and HLA in healthy donors. On the study more broadly: In terms of ancestry, the Caucasian-associated cluster contained 75% to 85% of the approximately 400 genotyped donors. Study-level findings and limits: Association with HLA alleles at 0.05 false discovery rate was found for around 15,000 TCR beta sequences in a later analysis.

In regard to this clone: What it recognizes is unknown.

Germline CDR1 is SGHNT and CDR2 is YYREEE (reference sequence). The CDR3 contains 14 residues. Trimming took 6 bases from V and 8 from J, leaving 17 bases between them. PCR used 60 Vbeta primers and 13 Jbeta primers. Profiling relied on immunoSEQ multiplex PCR, and the TCRdb table lists in-frame clones only, not all of them. The sample records 150,000 or so clones, about 74% being singletons. Sequences were obtained from PBMCs. The clonotype was recovered from a male donor in good health and CMV-seronegative. This sequence joins TRBV5-4 and TRBJ2-2; D is perhaps TRBD2 (5 bases). The CDR3 bases are TGTGCCAGCACGCTCGGAGGAGGTCTTGGGGAGCTGTTTTTT. Encoded protein: CASTLGGGLGELFF.